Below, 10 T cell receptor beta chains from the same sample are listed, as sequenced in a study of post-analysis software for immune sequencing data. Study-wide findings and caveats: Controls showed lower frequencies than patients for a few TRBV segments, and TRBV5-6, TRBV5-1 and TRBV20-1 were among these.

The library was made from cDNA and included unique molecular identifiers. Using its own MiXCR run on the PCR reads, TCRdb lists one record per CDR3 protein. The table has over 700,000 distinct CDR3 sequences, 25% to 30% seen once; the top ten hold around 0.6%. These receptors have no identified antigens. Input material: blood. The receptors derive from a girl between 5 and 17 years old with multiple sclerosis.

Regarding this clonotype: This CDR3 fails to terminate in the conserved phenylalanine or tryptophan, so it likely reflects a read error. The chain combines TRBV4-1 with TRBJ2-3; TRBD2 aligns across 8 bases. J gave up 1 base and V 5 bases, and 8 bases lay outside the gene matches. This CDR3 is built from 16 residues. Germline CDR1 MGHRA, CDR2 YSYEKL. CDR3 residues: CASSLATSGGTDTQYI. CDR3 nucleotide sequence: TGCGCCAGCAGCTTGGCAACTAGCGGAGGCACAGATACGCAGTATATT.

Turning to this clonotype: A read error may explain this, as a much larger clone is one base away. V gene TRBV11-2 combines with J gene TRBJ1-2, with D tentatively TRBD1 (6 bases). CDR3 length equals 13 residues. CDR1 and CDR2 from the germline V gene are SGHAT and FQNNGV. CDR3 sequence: CASRRTGSGGHTF. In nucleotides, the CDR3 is TGTGCCAGCAGGCGTACAGGGTCAGGTGGCCACACCTTC.

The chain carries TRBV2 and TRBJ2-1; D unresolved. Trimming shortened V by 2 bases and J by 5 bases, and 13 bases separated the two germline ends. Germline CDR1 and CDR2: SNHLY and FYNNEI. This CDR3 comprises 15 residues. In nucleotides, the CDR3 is TGTGCCAGCAGTGAACGGCGACGGCGACACAATGAGCAGTTCTTC. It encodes CASSERRRRHNEQFF.

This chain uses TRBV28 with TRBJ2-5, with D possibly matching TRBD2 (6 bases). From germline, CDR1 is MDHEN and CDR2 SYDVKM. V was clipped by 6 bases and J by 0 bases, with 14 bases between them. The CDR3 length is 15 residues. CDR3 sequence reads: CASSPGTQYQETQYF. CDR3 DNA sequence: TGTGCCAGCAGCCCCGGGACTCAGTACCAAGAGACCCAGTACTTC.

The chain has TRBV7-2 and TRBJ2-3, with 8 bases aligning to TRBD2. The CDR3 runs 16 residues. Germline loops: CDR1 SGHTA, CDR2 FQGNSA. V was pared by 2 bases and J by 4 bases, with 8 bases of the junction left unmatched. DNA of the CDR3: TGTGCCAGCAGCTTATACGGAGCGGGAGTCTCAGATACGCAGTATTTT. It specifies CASSLYGAGVSDTQYF.

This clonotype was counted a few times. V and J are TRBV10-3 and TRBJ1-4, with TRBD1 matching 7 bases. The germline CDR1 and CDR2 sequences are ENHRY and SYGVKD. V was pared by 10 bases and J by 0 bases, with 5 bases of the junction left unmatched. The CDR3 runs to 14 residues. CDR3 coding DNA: TGTGCCACCCGGGACAGCTCAACTAATGAAAAACTGTTTTTT. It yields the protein CATRDSSTNEKLFF.

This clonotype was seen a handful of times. This CDR3 is CSAILSGIHEQYF. The DNA for the CDR3 is TGCAGTGCTATTCTTTCAGGGATCCACGAGCAGTACTTC. This chain joins TRBV20-1 and TRBJ2-7; D perhaps matches TRBD1 (5 bases). The CDR3 runs to 13 residues. Trimming took 4 bases from V and 5 from J, leaving 15 bases between them. CDR1 and CDR2 from the germline V gene are DFQATT and SNEGSKA (reference sequence).

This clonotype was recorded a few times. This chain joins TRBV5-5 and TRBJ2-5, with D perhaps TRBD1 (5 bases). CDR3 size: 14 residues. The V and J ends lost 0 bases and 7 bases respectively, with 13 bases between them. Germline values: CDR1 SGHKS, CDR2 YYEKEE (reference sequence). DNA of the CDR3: TGTGCCAGCAGCTTGGCGGCAGGGAAGGGGACCCAGTACTTC. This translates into CASSLAAGKGTQYF.

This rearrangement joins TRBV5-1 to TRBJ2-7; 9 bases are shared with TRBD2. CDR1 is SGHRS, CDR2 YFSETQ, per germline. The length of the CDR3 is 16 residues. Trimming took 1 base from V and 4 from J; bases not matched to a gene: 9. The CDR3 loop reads CASSLTASGRPYEQYF. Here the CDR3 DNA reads TGCGCCAGCAGCTTGACTGCCAGCGGGAGGCCTTACGAGCAGTACTTC.

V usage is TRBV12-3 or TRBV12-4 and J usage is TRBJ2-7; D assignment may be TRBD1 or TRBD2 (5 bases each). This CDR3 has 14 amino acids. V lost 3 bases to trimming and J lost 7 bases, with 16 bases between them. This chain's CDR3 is CASSLGPTALEQYF. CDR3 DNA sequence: TGTGCCAGCAGTTTGGGACCAACGGCTTTGGAGCAGTACTTC.